This T cell receptor (beta chain) was sequenced for a study of T-cell reconstitution after alpha-beta-depleted transplantation in children. The TCRbeta library was prepared with unique molecular identifiers. MiXCR, applied by TCRdb to the PCR reads, yields one record per CDR3 protein. The sample contains hundreds of thousands of distinct CDR3 sequences, under 15% of which appear only once. Germline V gives CDR1 SGHRS, CDR2 YFSETQ. The CDR3 has 16 residues. The V gene end was trimmed by 4 bases and the J gene end by 8 bases; junction bases not matched to a gene: 15. This clonotype has a handful of counts.

Source: PBMCs, taken before TCRalphabeta/CD19-depleted stem cell transplant. This clonotype originated in a girl aged 2 to 9 with congenital amegakaryocytic thrombocytopenia, due to receive a stem cell transplant. The chain couples TRBV5-1 to TRBJ2-1; 7 nucleotides line up with TRBD2. The CDR3 sequence is CASSKTGTNRLDEQFF. In DNA, the CDR3 is TGCGCCAGCAGCAAGACTGGGACTAACCGTTTGGATGAGCAGTTCTTC.